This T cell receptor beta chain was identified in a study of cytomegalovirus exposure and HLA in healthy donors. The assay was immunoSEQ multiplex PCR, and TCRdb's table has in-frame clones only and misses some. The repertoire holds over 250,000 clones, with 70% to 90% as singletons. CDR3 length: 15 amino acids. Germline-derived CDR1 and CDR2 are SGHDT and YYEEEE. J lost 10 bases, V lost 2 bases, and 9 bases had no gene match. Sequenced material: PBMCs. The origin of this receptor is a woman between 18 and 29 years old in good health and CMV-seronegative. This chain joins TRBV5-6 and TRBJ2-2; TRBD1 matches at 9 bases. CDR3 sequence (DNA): TGTGCCAGCAGCTTTTCTTGGACAGGGGCAATGGAGCTGTTTTTT. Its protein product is CASSFSWTGAMELFF.